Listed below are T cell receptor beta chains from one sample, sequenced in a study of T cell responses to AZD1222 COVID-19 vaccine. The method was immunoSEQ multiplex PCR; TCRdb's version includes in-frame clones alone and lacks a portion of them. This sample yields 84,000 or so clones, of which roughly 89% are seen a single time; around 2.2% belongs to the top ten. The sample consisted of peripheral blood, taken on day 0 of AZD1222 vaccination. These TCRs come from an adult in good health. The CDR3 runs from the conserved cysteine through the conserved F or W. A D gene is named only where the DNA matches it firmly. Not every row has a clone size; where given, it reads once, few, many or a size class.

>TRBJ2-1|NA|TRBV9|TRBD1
TGTGCCAGCAGCCCTGGACAGGGCTACTACAATGAGCAGTTCTTC
CASSPGQGYYNEQFF
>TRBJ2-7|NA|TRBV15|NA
TGTGCCACCAGCAGAGATGTAGGGGGGTACGAGCAGTACTTC
CATSRDVGGYEQYF
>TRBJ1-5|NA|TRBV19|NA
TGTGCCAGCAATGGGGGCAGGAATCAGCCCCAGCATTTT
CASNGGRNQPQHF
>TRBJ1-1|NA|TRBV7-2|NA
TGTGCCAGCAGCTTAGTACAGGGCAGCACTGAAGCTTTCTTT
CASSLVQGSTEAFF
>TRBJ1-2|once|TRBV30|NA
TGTGCCTGGAGTCTTCCCCTGAGTTATGGCTACACCTTC
CAWSLPLSYGYTF
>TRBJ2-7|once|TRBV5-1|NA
TGCGCCAGCAGCTCCTTGAAAGGGACATGGGGCGAGCAGTACTTC
CASSSLKGTWGEQYF
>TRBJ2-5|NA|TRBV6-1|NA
TGTGCCAGCAGTGAAGGGCCTCAAGAGACCCAGTACTTC
CASSEGPQETQYF
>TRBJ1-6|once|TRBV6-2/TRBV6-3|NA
TGTGCCAGCAGTTACATGGACGCCGTGGAATCACCCCTCCACTTT
CASSYMDAVESPLHF
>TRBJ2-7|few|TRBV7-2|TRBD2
TGTGCCAGCAGCTTAGGTCCTAGCGGTCCGACACCTTCCTACGAGCAGTACTTC
CASSLGPSGPTPSYEQYF
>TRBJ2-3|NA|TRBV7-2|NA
TGTGCCAGCAGCAAGGGACTCGCGGCAGATACGCAGTATTTT
CASSKGLAADTQYF
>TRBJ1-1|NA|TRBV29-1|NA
TGCAGCGTCGCTGACGTGGTGGCTTTCTTT
CSVADVVAFF
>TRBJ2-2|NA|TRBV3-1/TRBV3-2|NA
TGTGCCAGCAGCCCTGAGGAAGGTGGGCCAGGTGGTACCGGGGAGCTGTTTTTT
CASSPEEGGPGGTGELFF
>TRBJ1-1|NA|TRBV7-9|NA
TGTGCCAGCAGCTTAGAAGCGGCAGGGACCACTGAAGCTTTCTTT
CASSLEAAGTTEAFF
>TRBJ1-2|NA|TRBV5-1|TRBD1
TGCGCCAGCAGCTCCGTGACAGGGTCTCGTAATGGCTACACCTTC
CASSSVTGSRNGYTF
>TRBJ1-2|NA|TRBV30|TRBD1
TGTGCCTGGGCGGGACAGATAAACTATGGCTACACCTTC
CAWAGQINYGYTF
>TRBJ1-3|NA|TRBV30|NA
TGTGCCTGGAACCAGGGAACACGAAACACCATATATTTT
CAWNQGTRNTIYF
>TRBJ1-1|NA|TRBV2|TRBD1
TGTGCCAGCAGGGACCTGGGACAGTCGAACACTGAAGCTTTCTTT
CASRDLGQSNTEAFF
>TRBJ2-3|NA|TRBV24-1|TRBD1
TGTGCCACCAGTGATTCAGCAGGGGGCGGAGATACGCAGTATTTT
CATSDSAGGGDTQYF
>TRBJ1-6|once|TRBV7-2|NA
TGTGCCAGCAGCTTAGACGGGACGAATCAATCACCCCTCCACTTT
CASSLDGTNQSPLHF
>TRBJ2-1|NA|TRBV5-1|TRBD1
TGCGCCAGCAGCTTGGAGGGACAGGGGGGCAATGAGCAGTTCTTC
CASSLEGQGGNEQFF
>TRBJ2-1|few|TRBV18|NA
TGTGCCAGCTCACTTCTCGAGGGGTTTGGGAACAATGAGCAGTTCTTC
CASSLLEGFGNNEQFF
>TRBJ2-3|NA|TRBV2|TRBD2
TGTGCCAGCAGTGTGGGGGGAGCGGGGACCCCCACAGATACGCAGTATTTT
CASSVGGAGTPTDTQYF
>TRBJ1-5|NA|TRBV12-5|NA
TGTGCTAGTGGTTTGGCACAAACTGCAGGGGTTGGTCAGCCCCAGCATTTT
CASGLAQTAGVGQPQHF
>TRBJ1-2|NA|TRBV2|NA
TGTGCCAGCAGTGAAGGGACAGTCAGCTATGGCTACACCTTC
CASSEGTVSYGYTF
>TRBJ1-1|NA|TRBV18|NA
TGTGCCAGCTCACCCAGCTTTCTTGCGGGGGGGACTGAAGCTTTCTTT
CASSPSFLAGGTEAFF
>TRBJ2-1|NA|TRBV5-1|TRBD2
TGCGCCAGCAGCTCCACTGGGACTAGCGGGAGGGGGTATGAGCAGTTCTTC
CASSSTGTSGRGYEQFF
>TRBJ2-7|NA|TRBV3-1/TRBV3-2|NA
TGTGCCAGCAGCCTTCTTAGGGGTTATGAGCAGTACTTC
CASSLLRGYEQYF
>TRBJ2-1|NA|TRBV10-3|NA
TGTGCCATCAGCCCTCGACACAATGAGCAGTTCTTC
CAISPRHNEQFF
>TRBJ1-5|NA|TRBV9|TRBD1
TGTGCCAGCAGCCGGACAGGGAATCAGCCCCAGCATTTT
CASSRTGNQPQHF
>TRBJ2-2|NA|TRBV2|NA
TGTGCCAGCAGTAGGGCGCGGACCGGGGAGCTGTTTTTT
CASSRARTGELFF
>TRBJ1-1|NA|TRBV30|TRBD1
TGTGCCTGGAGTGTATGGGACAGGGTTTTGACTGAAGCTTTCTTT
CAWSVWDRVLTEAFF
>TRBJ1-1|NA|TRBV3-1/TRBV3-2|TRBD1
TGTGCCAGCAGCCCAGGGGGGAGCACTTTTGAAGCTTTCTTT
CASSPGGSTFEAFF
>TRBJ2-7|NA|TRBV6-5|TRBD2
TGTGCCAGCACCCTTCAGGGACTAGCTATTAACGAGCAGTACTTC
CASTLQGLAINEQYF
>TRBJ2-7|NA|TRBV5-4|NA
TGTGCCAGCAGCTTGAGGCAGGCGACCTACGAGCAGTACTTC
CASSLRQATYEQYF
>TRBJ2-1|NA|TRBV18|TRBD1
TGTGCCAGCTCACCCACGACAGGGGTCAATGAGCAGTTCTTC
CASSPTTGVNEQFF
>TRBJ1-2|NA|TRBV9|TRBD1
TGTGCCAGCAGCGGGTCCGGGACAGGGCTCCCCGGGCGCGGCTACACCTTC
CASSGSGTGLPGRGYTF
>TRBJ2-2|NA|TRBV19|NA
TGTGCCAGTAGGGCCGAACGGATGGGGGAGCTGTTTTTT
CASRAERMGELFF